Described below is a single TCR beta chain sequence and its context. The authors' processing: Using reference gene primer amplification, nucleated cell counts were estimated. Repertoires were generated with immunoSEQ multiplex PCR, while TCRdb's copy carries only in-frame clones and drops some. The D gene and trimming were derived from the DNA, and the V and J assignments and clone size from that table. The sample records some 73,000 clones, about 86% being singletons. The sample belongs to a study of blood T cell repertoires in COVID-19. Study in general: The analysed material was cDNA or gDNA that came from T cells, B-cell-depleted T cells, or PBMCs.

Germline V gene data show CDR1 as MNHEY and CDR2 as SVGAGI. The CDR3 has 14 amino acids. Trimming at V came to 0 bases and at J to 4 bases, leaving 2 bases not matched to a gene. The sample taken for sequencing was peripheral blood. The receptor was derived from an elderly man with COVID-19, enrolled during active disease. The chain has TRBV6-5 and TRBJ2-5; TRBD1 aligns across 7 bases. Here the CDR3 DNA reads TGTGCCAGCAGTTACTCGGCAGGGGGAGAGACCCAGTACTTC. Amino acid sequence: CASSYSAGGETQYF.